Shown below are 31 T cell receptor beta chains from a single sample sequenced in a study of control samples from healthy donors and cancer patients. Assay: immunoSEQ multiplex PCR; the TCRdb copy retains only in-frame clones and omits some. The sample has 130,000 or so clones, 94% seen once; the top ten hold about an eighth. Sequenced sample: blood. The receptors originated from a man aged 40-55 years in good health.

V usage is TRBV4-1 and J usage is TRBJ2-1, with a possible D match to TRBD2 (6 bases). The CDR3 runs to 14 residues. V lost 3 bases, J lost 6 bases, and 12 bases lay in between. In germline, CDR1 is MGHRA, CDR2 YSYEKL. Written as DNA, the CDR3 is TGCGCCAGCAGCCATATCGGCGGGATCAATGAGCAGTTCTTC. Its translation: CASSHIGGINEQFF.

This chain uses TRBV19 with TRBJ1-2; no clear D. This CDR3 comprises 14 residues. Germline V gene sequence: CDR1 LNHDA, CDR2 SQIVND (reference sequence). Trimming shortened V by 3 bases and J by 2 bases, and 10 bases separated the two germline ends. CDR3 nucleotides: TGTGCCAGTAGTATTGTCGGATTAAACTATGGCTACACCTTC. Translated: CASSIVGLNYGYTF. Based on the CDR3 plus reference TRBV19 and TRBJ1-2, the full variable domain is DGGITQSPKYLFRKEGQNVTLSCEQNLNHDAMYWYRQDPGQGLRLIYYSQIVNDFQKGDIAEGYSVSREKKESFPLTVTSAQKNPTAFYLCASSIVGLNYGYTFGSGTRLTVV.

The chain carries TRBV2 and TRBJ2-5, with 7 bases that match TRBD2. Germline V gene lookup returns CDR1 SNHLY and CDR2 FYNNEI. Trimming removed 6 bases from V and 4 bases from J; junction bases left unmatched: 5. CDR3 length equals 13 residues. Written as DNA, the CDR3 is TGTGCCAGCAGCGGGGAGGGTCCAGAGACCCAGTACTTC. This codes for CASSGEGPETQYF.

The CDR3 spells CASSVFRRETGELFF. The CDR3 coding sequence is TGTGCCAGCAGTGTTTTCCGGAGGGAAACCGGGGAGCTGTTTTTT. The V gene is TRBV2, the J gene TRBJ2-2; possibly TRBD2 for D (6 bases). This CDR3 spans 15 amino acids. Germline V gene sequence: CDR1 SNHLY, CDR2 FYNNEI. V lost 4 bases and J 5 bases, leaving 14 bases between the germline ends.

The chain links TRBV25-1 to TRBJ1-4, with D tentatively TRBD1 (5 bases). Germline CDR1 reads MGHDK; CDR2 reads SYGVNS. Between the trimmed V and J ends, which lost 2 bases and 0 bases, there was a span of 16 bases. CDR3 length: 18 residues. CDR3 amino acids: CASSEVTGRGSTNEKLFF. The CDR3 DNA sequence: TGTGCCAGCAGTGAAGTTACGGGACGAGGATCAACTAATGAAAAACTGTTTTTT.

This clone was found once. This chain links TRBV5-1 with TRBJ2-7; 12 bases line up with TRBD2. The CDR3 is made up of 16 amino acids. V was pared by 2 bases and J by 3 bases, with 6 bases of the junction left unmatched. Germline V gene data show CDR1 as SGHRS and CDR2 as YFSETQ. CDR3 sequence: CASSLILTSGGYEQYF. The CDR3 region has the DNA TGCGCCAGCAGCTTAATCCTGACTAGCGGGGGCTACGAGCAGTACTTC. Full variable domain (remainder filled in from reference TRBV5-1 and TRBJ2-7): KAGVTQTPRYLIKTRGQQVTLSCSPISGHRSVSWYQQTPGQGLQFLFEYFSETQRNKGNFPGRFSGRQFSNSRSEMNVSTLELGDSALYLCASSLILTSGGYEQYFGPGTRLTVT.

Here the CDR3 reads CASSSLFYEDTQYF. The CDR3 DNA reads TGTGCCAGCAGCTCTCTATTTTACGAAGATACGCAGTATTTT. This sequence joins TRBV5-4 and TRBJ2-3; no reliable D call. The V end lost 3 bases, the J end lost 5 bases, and 13 bases lay between the germline ends. In germline, CDR1 is SGHNT, CDR2 YYREEE (reference sequence). The CDR3 is 14 amino acids.

The chain carries TRBV4-2 and TRBJ1-4; a weak D match, TRBD1 (5 bases). This CDR3 spans 14 amino acids. Germline V CDR1 and CDR2: LGHNA, YNFKEQ. V dropped 0 bases and J dropped 6 bases, with 8 bases sitting between them. The CDR3 sequence: CASSQDGRDEKLFF. The CDR3 nucleotides are TGTGCCAGCAGCCAAGACGGCAGGGATGAAAAACTGTTTTTT.

The chain recombines TRBV24-1 with TRBJ1-5, with TRBD1 matching 7 bases. Germline-derived CDR1 and CDR2 are KGHDR and SFDVKD. J was trimmed by 1 base and V by 3 bases; bases with no gene match: 8. The CDR3 extends over 17 amino acids. CDR3 amino acids: CATSDRGGEGSNQPQHF. The CDR3 DNA reads as TGTGCCACCAGTGATAGAGGGGGCGAGGGGAGCAATCAGCCCCAGCATTTT.

This chain links TRBV5-4 with TRBJ1-2; 8 positions match TRBD1. V lost 5 bases and J lost 7; bases outside the gene matches: 13. CDR3 length: 15 amino acids. Germline V gives CDR1 SGHNT, CDR2 YYREEE (reference sequence). The CDR3 sequence: CASSQAGGAGRGYTF. For the CDR3, the DNA is TGTGCCAGCAGTCAAGCAGGGGGCGCGGGTCGTGGCTACACCTTC.

V usage is TRBV23-1 and J usage is TRBJ2-1, with a weak D call TRBD1 (5 bases). TRBV23-1 is treated as an ORF (open reading frame) with a function not yet certain. The CDR3 is 16 residues long. V was trimmed by 0 bases and J by 8 bases, leaving 17 bases between them. The CDR3 protein is CASSQSEGADIDEQFF. The DNA for the CDR3 is TGCGCCAGCAGTCAATCGGAAGGGGCTGATATCGATGAGCAGTTCTTC.

V is TRBV28 and J is TRBJ1-3; D is unclear. Deletions cut 3 bases from V and 1 base from J, with 7 bases between. Germline loops: CDR1 MDHEN, CDR2 SYDVKM. This CDR3 region has 14 residues. The CDR3, as DNA: TGTGCCAGCAGTTTTGGGAAATCTGGAAACACCATATATTTT. Translation: CASSFGKSGNTIYF.

This chain connects TRBV19 to TRBJ1-2; 10 nucleotides match TRBD1. This CDR3 has 13 residues. With 9 bases clipped from V and 2 bases from J, the junction kept 3 bases outside the gene matches. Germline V gene sequence: CDR1 LNHDA, CDR2 SQIVND (reference sequence). CDR3 bases: TGTGCCAGCGGGACAGGGGAGAACTATGGCTACACCTTC. This sequence encodes CASGTGENYGYTF.

The CDR3 nucleotides read TGTGCCAGCTCAGGTGGAAACACCATATATTTT. Its protein product is CASSGGNTIYF. This chain links TRBV12-3 or TRBV12-4 with TRBJ1-3; no definite D call. The CDR3 covers 11 residues. Trimming removed 8 bases from V and 3 bases from J, with 5 bases in between.

This rearrangement joins TRBV12-3 or TRBV12-4 to TRBJ2-7; TRBD1 is a possible D gene (6 bases). Trimming pared 10 bases from V and 6 bases from J, leaving 13 bases between. The CDR3 is made up of 11 amino acids. CDR3 sequence: CATKSGAEQYF. The CDR3 DNA follows: TGTGCCACCAAATCAGGGGCCGAGCAGTACTTC.

This clone has just one count. The V gene is TRBV6-5, the J gene TRBJ1-6, with TRBD1 matching over 9 bases. The CDR3 extends over 15 amino acids. CDR1 and CDR2 from the germline V gene are MNHEY and SVGAGI. The J segment lost 8 bases and the V segment lost 5 bases, leaving 7 bases of the junction unmatched. Here the CDR3 DNA reads TGTGCCAGCAGTCCGGGGGGACAGGGACATTCACCCCTCCACTTT. Translation: CASSPGGQGHSPLHF.

The gene calls are TRBV9 and TRBJ2-7; 11 bases agree with TRBD2. Per germline, CDR1 SGDLS and CDR2 YYNGEE. Unmatched junction bases numbered 8, after V lost 4 bases and J lost 2 bases. The CDR3 runs 16 residues. Here the CDR3 reads CASSSNSGGAAYEQYF. The CDR3 region has the DNA TGTGCCAGCAGCTCCAATAGCGGGGGGGCGGCCTACGAGCAGTACTTC.

V and J are TRBV5-4 and TRBJ1-2; no firm D call. Trimming left V 5 bases short and J 10 bases short, with 12 bases between. Per the germline V gene, CDR1 is SGHNT and CDR2 is YYREEE (reference sequence). The length of the CDR3 is 11 residues. The CDR3 DNA is TGTGCCAGCAGGTCAACCTGGGACTACACCTTC. Translated: CASRSTWDYTF.

The sample holds one count of this clone. The gene calls are TRBV2 and TRBJ1-1; D call uncertain. The CDR3 has 13 amino acids. The ends were cut back, 5 bases at V and 4 bases at J, with 11 bases in the middle. Germline V gene data show CDR1 as SNHLY and CDR2 as FYNNEI. CDR3: CASSWTYLTEAFF. The CDR3 nucleotides read TGTGCCAGCAGTTGGACGTACCTCACTGAAGCTTTCTTT.

This chain uses TRBV6-4 with TRBJ2-1; tentative D call: TRBD2 (5 bases). V was pared by 4 bases and J by 9 bases, with 7 bases between. CDR3 length equals 11 residues. Germline loops: CDR1 MRHNA, CDR2 SNTAGT. The CDR3 region is CASSAGIEQFF. CDR3 sequence (DNA): TGTGCCAGCAGTGCGGGGATTGAGCAGTTCTTC.

A single count supports this clone. The V gene is TRBV6-2 or TRBV6-3, the J gene TRBJ1-5, with TRBD1 identical over 8 bases. CDR3 length: 15 amino acids. Germline V gives CDR1 MNHEY, CDR2 SVGEGT. Germline trimming cut 6 bases from V and 1 base from J; bases unmatched to any gene: 5. The CDR3 DNA follows: TGTGCCAGCAGCCGGGACAGGACCAGCAATCAGCCCCAGCATTTT. Its protein is CASSRDRTSNQPQHF.

The rearrangement joins TRBV10-1 to TRBJ2-4; D not certain. V was trimmed by 4 bases and J by 4 bases, leaving 11 bases between them. The germline V gene encodes CDR1 WNHNN and CDR2 SYGVQD (reference sequence). The CDR3 spans 14 residues. Here the CDR3 reads CASSGSQRKNIQYF. CDR3 nucleotide sequence: TGCGCCAGCAGTGGCTCACAGAGAAAAAACATTCAGTACTTC.

The CDR3 loop reads CATSIAPLAGAKHTQYF. The CDR3 DNA reads as TGTGCCACCAGCATCGCCCCCCTAGCGGGGGCCAAGCACACGCAGTATTTT. The rearrangement links TRBV15 to TRBJ2-3; 10 bases fit TRBD2. V shed 4 bases and J 9 bases; nucleotides not matched to a gene: 16. This CDR3 has 17 amino acids. The germline V gene has CDR1 LNHNV and CDR2 YYDKDF (reference sequence).

In its sample, this clone was seen once. This rearrangement joins TRBV25-1 to TRBJ1-5, with a weak D call TRBD1 (5 bases). V dropped 1 base and J dropped 7 bases, with 8 bases sitting between them. This CDR3 contains 13 residues. Germline V lookup: CDR1 MGHDK, CDR2 SYGVNS. CDR3 in amino acids: CASSELGEQPQHF. CDR3 bases: TGTGCCAGCAGTGAATTAGGGGAACAGCCCCAGCATTTT.

The rearrangement uses TRBV11-3 and TRBJ1-1; unclear D gene. Trimming took off 0 bases at V and 1 base at J, with 9 bases between the two ends. Germline V gene sequence: CDR1 SGHNT, CDR2 YENEEA. This CDR3 is 15 amino acids long. The CDR3 coding sequence is TGTGCCAGCAGCTTAGATACCCGGGAGAACACTGAAGCTTTCTTT. This codes for CASSLDTRENTEAFF.

V and J are TRBV2 and TRBJ1-6; D is ambiguous. The germline CDR1 and CDR2 sequences are SNHLY and FYNNEI. This CDR3 has 17 amino acids. The V end lost 2 bases, the J end lost 0 bases, and 11 bases lay between the germline ends. The CDR3 sequence: CASSESPVLSYNSPLHF. The CDR3 DNA reads as TGTGCCAGCAGTGAATCCCCTGTACTCTCCTATAATTCACCCCTCCACTTT.

The chain joins TRBV5-5 to TRBJ1-3; TRBD1 matches 9 bases. CDR3 length equals 17 residues. V trimming: 0 bases; J trimming: 2 bases; junction bases outside the gene matches: 6. CDR1 SGHKS and CDR2 YYEKEE come from the germline V gene (reference sequence). In DNA, the CDR3 is TGTGCCAGCAGCTTGGCTGGGACAGGGAGAACTGGAAACACCATATATTTT. The encoded protein is CASSLAGTGRTGNTIYF. Combining the CDR3 with reference TRBV5-5 and TRBJ1-3 gives the whole variable domain DAGVTQSPTHLIKTRGQQVTLRCSPISGHKSVSWYQQVLGQGPQFIFQYYEKEERGRGNFPDRFSARQFPNYSSELNVNALLLGDSALYLCASSLAGTGRTGNTIYFGEGSWLTVV.

This clone has only one observation. The chain carries TRBV6-2 or TRBV6-3 and TRBJ1-5, with no clear D. V gave up 3 bases and J gave up 1 base, with 19 bases separating them. Per germline, CDR1 MNHEY and CDR2 SVGEGT. This CDR3 is built from 18 residues. CDR3 in DNA: TGTGCCAGCAGTTATCCCTCTCCTGGACGGAAAAGCAATCAGCCCCAGCATTTT. Translating gives CASSYPSPGRKSNQPQHF.

This chain connects TRBV6-4 to TRBJ2-3; 8 nucleotides align to TRBD2. In germline, CDR1 is MRHNA, CDR2 SNTAGT. This CDR3 spans 16 amino acids. Trimming took 0 bases from V and 0 from J; bases not matched to a gene: 2. As DNA, the CDR3 is TGTGCCAGCAGTGACTCGTCGGGAGGGAGCACAGATACGCAGTATTTT. This codes for CASSDSSGGSTDTQYF.

The rearrangement uses TRBV6-6 and TRBJ1-5; D uncertain. Germline loops: CDR1 MNHNY, CDR2 SVGAGI (reference sequence). V shed 5 bases and J shed 3 bases, with 8 bases lying between them. This CDR3 is 13 amino acids long. The CDR3 sequence: CASSQIINQPQHF. The CDR3 nucleotides are TGTGCCAGCAGTCAGATAATCAATCAGCCCCAGCATTTT.

The chain joins TRBV24-1 to TRBJ2-3, with 10 bases that match TRBD2. The CDR3 runs 19 residues. CDR1 and CDR2 (germline): KGHDR, SFDVKD. Losses at the gene ends were 1 base for V and 1 base for J; bases not matched to a gene: 10. CDR3 sequence (DNA): TGTGCCACCAGTGATTTTCAAATCACTAGCGGGGAGCGCACAGATACGCAGTATTTT. Protein sequence: CATSDFQITSGERTDTQYF.